Below, 26 T cell receptor beta chains from the same sample are listed, as sequenced in a study of T cell responses to AZD1222 COVID-19 vaccine. Generated by immunoSEQ multiplex PCR, the TCRdb table keeps only in-frame clones and is missing some. The sample consists of some 150,000 clones, roughly 90% of them appearing once. The sequences come from peripheral blood, collected 28 days after the second AZD1222 dose. These receptors came from an adult who received the AZD1222 COVID-19 vaccine.

This clone has more than one count but fewer than ten. The chain joins TRBV6-1 to TRBJ2-7; a weak D match, TRBD1 (6 bases). The CDR3 contains 16 residues. The germline V gene encodes CDR1 MNHNS and CDR2 SASEGT. The ends were cut back, 2 bases at V and 6 bases at J, with 20 bases in the middle. The CDR3: CASSESLGVRGSEQYF. CDR3 bases: TGTGCCAGCAGTGAATCCCTTGGAGTCAGGGGATCCGAGCAGTACTTC.

The chain couples TRBV5-1 to TRBJ2-2, with D perhaps TRBD2 (5 bases). This CDR3 is 14 amino acids long. The germline V gene has CDR1 SGHRS and CDR2 YFSETQ. Trimming took 2 bases from V and 3 from J, leaving 8 bases between them. The CDR3 region is CASSLGGDTGELFF. The CDR3 nucleotides are TGCGCCAGCAGCTTAGGAGGAGACACCGGGGAGCTGTTTTTT.

The rearrangement uses TRBV19 and TRBJ1-4; 7 bases line up with TRBD1. This CDR3 has 14 amino acids. Germline CDR1 and CDR2: LNHDA and SQIVND (reference sequence). V trimming: 7 bases; J trimming: 5 bases; junction bases outside the gene matches: 7. The CDR3 loop reads CASKEGGANEKLFF. The CDR3 nucleotides read TGTGCCAGTAAAGAAGGGGGCGCGAATGAAAAACTGTTTTTT.

The chain employs TRBV3-1 (or the pseudogene TRBV3-2) and TRBJ1-2; a possible D gene is TRBD1 (6 bases). CDR3 size: 14 residues. From germline, CDR1 is LGHDT and CDR2 YNNKEL (reference sequence). The germline V and J ends were trimmed by 4 bases and 5 bases, with 14 bases remaining between them. The CDR3 here is CASSPGRGLYGYTF. Written as DNA, the CDR3 is TGTGCCAGCAGCCCCGGCAGGGGATTATATGGCTACACCTTC.

The chain joins TRBV12-3 or TRBV12-4 to TRBJ2-4; the D is unclear. V shed 3 bases and J shed 9 bases, with 12 bases lying between them. The CDR3 length is 13 residues. The CDR3 DNA reads TGTGCCAGCAGTTTTCTGGGCGTTCGCATTCAGTACTTC. Translated: CASSFLGVRIQYF.

V usage is TRBV9 and J usage is TRBJ2-3; D may be TRBD1 (5 bases). V was cut by 0 bases and J by 2 bases, with 13 bases left in between. Germline CDR1 is SGDLS and CDR2 is YYNGEE. CDR3 length: 16 residues. DNA of the CDR3: TGTGCCAGCAGCGTAGGCGGCAGGGCCACCACAGATACGCAGTATTTT. Its protein product is CASSVGGRATTDTQYF.

This chain links TRBV11-3 with TRBJ2-2; D ambiguous. The CDR3 loop spans 13 amino acids. The germline CDR1 and CDR2 sequences are SGHNT and YENEEA. V lost 5 bases and J lost 5, with 9 bases in between. CDR3 amino acids: CASSPDITGELFF. CDR3 bases: TGTGCCAGCAGCCCCGATATAACCGGGGAGCTGTTTTTT.

The chain has TRBV12-5 and TRBJ1-5; the match to TRBD1 covers 7 bases. J gave up 2 bases and V 4 bases, and 8 bases lay outside the gene matches. The V gene's germline CDR1 is LGHNT and CDR2 FRNRAP. The CDR3 contains 16 residues. CDR3 DNA: TGTGCTAGTGGTTCAAACAGGGGAGGCGGCAATCAGCCCCAGCATTTT. Protein: CASGSNRGGGNQPQHF. The whole variable domain, remainder taken from reference TRBV12-5 and TRBJ1-5, is DARVTQTPRHKVTEMGQEVTMRCQPILGHNTVFWYRQTMMQGLELLAYFRNRAPLDDSGMPKDRFSAEMPDATLATLKIQPSEPRDSAVYFCASGSNRGGGNQPQHFGDGTRLSIL.

The chain links TRBV20-1 to TRBJ1-3; tentatively, D is TRBD1 (6 bases). V shed 3 bases and J shed 0 bases, with 12 bases lying between them. The germline gives CDR1 DFQATT, CDR2 SNEGSKA (reference sequence). This CDR3 contains 15 residues. CDR3 nucleotide sequence: TGCAGTGCTAGTGGGGGCAGGCGCTCTGGAAACACCATATATTTT. This encodes CSASGGRRSGNTIYF.

The chain combines TRBV30 with TRBJ1-5; 7 bases agree with TRBD1. The CDR3 sequence is 14 residues long. From germline, CDR1 is GTSNPN and CDR2 SVGIG (reference sequence). V lost 5 bases and J lost 2; bases outside the gene matches: 6. The CDR3 sequence: CAWGKGAGNQPQHF. CDR3 nucleotides: TGTGCCTGGGGAAAGGGGGCAGGCAATCAGCCCCAGCATTTT.

This chain joins TRBV9 and TRBJ1-2; TRBD1 matches 8 bases. Looked up from germline, CDR1 is SGDLS and CDR2 is YYNGEE. With 0 bases clipped from V and 8 bases from J, the junction kept 6 bases outside the gene matches. This CDR3 contains 14 residues. CDR3 sequence: CASSVVAGGQGYTF. The CDR3 DNA follows: TGTGCCAGCAGCGTAGTCGCAGGGGGCCAGGGCTACACCTTC.

J is TRBJ1-4 and V is TRBV7-9; the D gene is possibly TRBD1 (5 bases). CDR3 length: 15 residues. With 5 bases removed from V and 5 bases from J, the gap between germline ends came to 15 bases. CDR1 is SEHNR and CDR2 is FQNEAQ in the germline V gene (reference sequence). The CDR3 nucleotides read TGTGCCAGCAGCCGTACGCAGGGTGTGAATGAAAAACTGTTTTTT. Translating it yields CASSRTQGVNEKLFF.

The chain joins TRBV7-8 to TRBJ2-1; TRBD1 is a possible D gene (5 bases). The CDR3 consists of 15 residues. Germline CDR1 is SGHVS and CDR2 is FQNEAQ. Deletions cut 5 bases from V and 7 bases from J, with 18 bases between. This CDR3 reads CASSLRGYGWNEQFF. The CDR3 bases are TGTGCCAGCAGCCTTAGGGGCTATGGGTGGAATGAGCAGTTCTTC.

The chain recombines TRBV6-5 with TRBJ2-7; D uncertain. Trimming cost V 4 bases and J 2 bases, with 6 bases left between them. The CDR3 length is 12 residues. Germline V CDR1 and CDR2: MNHEY, SVGAGI. This CDR3 reads CASSFGPYEQYF. In DNA, the CDR3 is TGTGCCAGCAGTTTCGGACCCTACGAGCAGTACTTC.

This clone has only a few counts. The chain combines TRBV27 with TRBJ1-4; D gene uncertain. V was pared by 3 bases and J by 5 bases, with 7 bases between. The CDR3 is 13 amino acids. Germline V gene lookup returns CDR1 MNHEY and CDR2 SMNVEV (reference sequence). CDR3 in DNA: TGTGCCAGCAGTTTGCGACGGAATGAAAAACTGTTTTTT. This translates into CASSLRRNEKLFF.

This clone was recorded only once. This rearrangement joins TRBV10-2 to TRBJ1-1, with D maybe TRBD1 (5 bases). Germline CDR1 and CDR2: WSHSY and SAAADI. The CDR3 length is 12 residues. Trimming took 0 bases from V and 10 from J, leaving 9 bases between them. The CDR3 loop is CASSESMGGAFF. The CDR3 DNA reads TGCGCCAGCAGTGAGTCGATGGGGGGAGCTTTCTTT.

The chain employs TRBV19 and TRBJ1-6, with 8 positions matching TRBD1. CDR1 is LNHDA and CDR2 is SQIVND in the germline V gene (reference sequence). The ends lost 5 bases at V and 9 bases at J; junction bases unmatched: 6. The CDR3 has 14 amino acids. The CDR3 DNA reads TGTGCCAGTAGTGTCACAGGGGGGGGTTCACCCCTCCACTTT. It codes for CASSVTGGGSPLHF.

The chain's CDR3 is CASSSLAGGFENSPLHF. Here the CDR3 DNA reads TGTGCCAGCAGTTCCCTCGCGGGGGGCTTTGAGAATTCACCCCTCCACTTT. This chain uses TRBV27 with TRBJ1-6; TRBD1 might be the D (6 bases). The CDR3 is 17 amino acids. Germline assignment: CDR1 MNHEY and CDR2 SMNVEV (reference sequence). Trimming took 4 bases from V and 7 from J, leaving 20 bases between them.

Only one count was recorded for this clone. The chain links TRBV7-8 to TRBJ1-5, with D unclear. The CDR3 is made up of 12 amino acids. Germline V gives CDR1 SGHVS, CDR2 FQNEAQ. Trimming removed 1 base from V and 7 bases from J, with 5 bases in between. Here the CDR3 DNA reads TGTGCCAGCAGCTTAGGCGGCCAGCCCCAGCATTTT. Protein product: CASSLGGQPQHF.

The V gene is TRBV30, the J gene TRBJ2-2; possible D gene TRBD2, 7 bases. Germline V gene lookup returns CDR1 GTSNPN and CDR2 SVGIG (reference sequence). Trimming removed 4 bases from V and 6 bases from J, with 15 bases in between. The CDR3 is 14 amino acids. The CDR3 is CAWTQGGVAGELFF. The CDR3 DNA reads TGTGCCTGGACCCAAGGGGGGGTAGCCGGGGAGCTGTTTTTT.

V usage is TRBV21-1 and J usage is TRBJ2-5; the table's D call, TRBD1, has no DNA check behind it. TRBV21-1 is classified as a pseudogene. This CDR3 is 12 amino acids long. CDR3 region: CASSPGEETQYF. In nucleotides, the CDR3 is TGTGCCAGCAGCCCAGGGGAGGAGACCCAGTACTTC.

This chain connects TRBV6-5 to TRBJ1-6, with TRBD1 matching over 7 bases. This CDR3 is built from 15 residues. Germline V gene data show CDR1 as MNHEY and CDR2 as SVGAGI. J gave up 6 bases and V 0 bases, and 2 bases lay outside the gene matches. The CDR3 sequence: CASSYSGTVNSPLHF. The CDR3 bases are TGTGCCAGCAGTTACTCCGGGACAGTTAATTCACCCCTCCACTTT.

The rearrangement joins TRBV18 to TRBJ1-6; D call uncertain. V lost 2 bases, J lost 7 bases, and 12 bases lay in between. CDR1 and CDR2 from the germline V gene are KGHSH and LQKENI. There are 15 residues in the CDR3. The CDR3 DNA sequence: TGTGCCAGCTCACCAATTAGCGGCTTCAATTCACCCCTCCACTTT. Its protein product is CASSPISGFNSPLHF.

The chain is built from TRBV10-2 and TRBJ1-1; the D is unclear. The CDR3 runs to 14 residues. Germline values: CDR1 WSHSY, CDR2 SAAADI. V was pared by 6 bases and J by 2 bases, with 13 bases between. In nucleotides, the CDR3 is TGCGCCAGCAGCCCCCCTTGGGGAAACACTGAAGCTTTCTTT. Translation gives CASSPPWGNTEAFF.

This clone was counted once. The V gene is TRBV30, the J gene TRBJ2-7; the D call may be TRBD1 or TRBD2 (5 bases each). The germline CDR1 and CDR2 sequences are GTSNPN and SVGIG (reference sequence). The CDR3 sequence is 12 residues long. Trimming took off 2 bases at V and 4 bases at J, with 9 bases between the two ends. This CDR3 is CAWSYGGYEQYF. CDR3 DNA sequence: TGTGCCTGGAGTTATGGGGGATACGAGCAGTACTTC.

This clone occurred once. The chain joins TRBV7-9 to TRBJ2-7; D possibly corresponds to TRBD1 (5 bases). V lost 5 bases to trimming and J lost 3 bases, with 14 bases between them. The CDR3 contains 14 residues. CDR1 SEHNR and CDR2 FQNEAQ come from the germline V gene (reference sequence). CDR3: CASSGANFNYEQYF. The CDR3 DNA reads as TGTGCCAGCAGCGGGGCAAATTTCAACTACGAGCAGTACTTC. Supplemented by reference TRBV7-9 and TRBJ2-7, the full variable domain reads DTGVSQNPRHKITKRGQNVTFRCDPISEHNRLYWYRQTLGQGPEFLTYFQNEAQLEKSRLLSDRFSAERPKGSFSTLEIQRTEQGDSAMYLCASSGANFNYEQYFGPGTRLTVT.